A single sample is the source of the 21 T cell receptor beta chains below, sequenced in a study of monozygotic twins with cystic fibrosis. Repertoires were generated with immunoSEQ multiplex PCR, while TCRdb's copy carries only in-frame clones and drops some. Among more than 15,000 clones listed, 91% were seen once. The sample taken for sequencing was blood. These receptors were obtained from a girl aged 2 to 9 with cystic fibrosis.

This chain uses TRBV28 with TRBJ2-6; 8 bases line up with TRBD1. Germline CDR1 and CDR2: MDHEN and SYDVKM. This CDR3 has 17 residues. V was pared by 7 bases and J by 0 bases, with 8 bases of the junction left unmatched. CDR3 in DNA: TGTGCCAGCAACATTGGGACAGGCAACTCTGGGGCCAACGTCCTGACTTTC. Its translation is CASNIGTGNSGANVLTF.

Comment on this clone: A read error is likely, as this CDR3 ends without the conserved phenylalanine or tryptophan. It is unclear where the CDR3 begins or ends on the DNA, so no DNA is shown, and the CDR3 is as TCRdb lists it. CDR3 region: CASSYCTALTGEAC. The chain combines TRBV6-5 with TRBJ1-1; the table calls TRBD1, which could not be checked here. Germline loops: CDR1 MNHEY, CDR2 SVGAGI. A total of 14 residues make up the CDR3, ends included.

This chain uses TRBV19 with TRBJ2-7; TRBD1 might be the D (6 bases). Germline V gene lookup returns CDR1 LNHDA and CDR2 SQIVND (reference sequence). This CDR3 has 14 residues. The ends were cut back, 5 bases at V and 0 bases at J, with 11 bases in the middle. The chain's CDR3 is CASSETGFSYEQYF. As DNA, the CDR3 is TGTGCCAGTAGTGAAACAGGGTTCTCCTACGAGCAGTACTTC.

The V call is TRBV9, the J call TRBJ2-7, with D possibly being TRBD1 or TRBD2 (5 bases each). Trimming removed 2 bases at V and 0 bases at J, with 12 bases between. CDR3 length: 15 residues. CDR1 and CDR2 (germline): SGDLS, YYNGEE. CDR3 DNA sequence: TGTGCCAGCAGCGTGGGTTGGGACGCCTCCTACGAGCAGTACTTC. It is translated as CASSVGWDASYEQYF.

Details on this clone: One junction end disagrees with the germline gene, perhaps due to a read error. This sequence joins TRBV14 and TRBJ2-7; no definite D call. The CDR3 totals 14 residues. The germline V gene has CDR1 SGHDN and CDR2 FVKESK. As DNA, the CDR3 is TGTGCCAGCAGCCAAGATAGTACCTTCTACGGGCAGTACTTC. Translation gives CASSQDSTFYGQYF. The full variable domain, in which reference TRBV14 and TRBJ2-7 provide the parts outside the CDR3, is EAGVTQFPSHSVIEKGQTVTLRCDPISGHDNLYWYRRVMGKEIKFLLHFVKESKQDESGMPNNRFLAERTGGTYSTLKVQPAELEDSGVYFCASSQDSTFYGQYFGPGTRLTVT.

The CDR3 region has the DNA TGTGCCAGCAGTTTATCGCGCCCGGGAACAGATACGCAGTATTTT. This gives the protein CASSLSRPGTDTQYF. The rearrangement links TRBV27 to TRBJ2-3, with D tentatively TRBD2 (5 bases). With 0 bases removed from V and 3 bases from J, the gap between germline ends came to 10 bases. The CDR3 spans 15 residues. Germline V CDR1 and CDR2: MNHEY, SMNVEV (reference sequence).

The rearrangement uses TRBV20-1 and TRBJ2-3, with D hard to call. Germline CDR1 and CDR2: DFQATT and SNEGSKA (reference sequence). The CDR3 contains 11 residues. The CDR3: CSYIGTDTQYF. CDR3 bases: TGCAGCTACATTGGCACAGATACGCAGTATTTT.

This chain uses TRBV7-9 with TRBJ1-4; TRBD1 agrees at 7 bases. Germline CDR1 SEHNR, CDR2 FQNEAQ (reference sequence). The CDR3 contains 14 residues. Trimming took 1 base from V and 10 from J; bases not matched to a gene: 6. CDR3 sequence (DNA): TGTGCCAGCAGCTTAGAAGGGGGCAGTGGAAAACTGTTTTTT. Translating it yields CASSLEGGSGKLFF.

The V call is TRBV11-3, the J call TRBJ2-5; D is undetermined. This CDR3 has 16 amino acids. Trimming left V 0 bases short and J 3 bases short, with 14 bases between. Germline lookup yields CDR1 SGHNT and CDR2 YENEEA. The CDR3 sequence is CASSLDRTGAKETQYF. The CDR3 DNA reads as TGTGCCAGCAGCTTAGATCGGACCGGAGCGAAAGAGACCCAGTACTTC.

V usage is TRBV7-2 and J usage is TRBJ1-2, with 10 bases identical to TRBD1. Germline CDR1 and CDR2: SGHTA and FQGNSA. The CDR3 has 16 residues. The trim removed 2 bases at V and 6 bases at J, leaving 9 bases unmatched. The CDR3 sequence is CASSLRVGTGDHGYTF. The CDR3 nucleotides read TGTGCCAGCAGCTTAAGGGTTGGGACAGGGGATCATGGCTACACCTTC.

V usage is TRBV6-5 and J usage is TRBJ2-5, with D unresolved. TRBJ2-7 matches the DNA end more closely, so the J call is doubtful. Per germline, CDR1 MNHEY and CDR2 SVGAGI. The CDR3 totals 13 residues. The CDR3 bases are TGTGCCAGCAGCCCCCTTGGGTATTACGAGCAGTACTTC. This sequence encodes CASSPLGYYEQYF.

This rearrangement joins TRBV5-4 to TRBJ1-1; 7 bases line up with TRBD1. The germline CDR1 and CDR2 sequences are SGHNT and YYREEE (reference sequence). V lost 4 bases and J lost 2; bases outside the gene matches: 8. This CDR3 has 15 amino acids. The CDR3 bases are TGTGCCAGCAGCGGCCCGGGACAGATAAACACTGAAGCTTTCTTT. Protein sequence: CASSGPGQINTEAFF.

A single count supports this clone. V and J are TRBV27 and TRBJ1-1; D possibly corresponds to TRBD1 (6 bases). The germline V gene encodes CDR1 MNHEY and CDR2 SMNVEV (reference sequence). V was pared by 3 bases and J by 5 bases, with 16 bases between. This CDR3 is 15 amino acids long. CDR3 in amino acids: CASSFRQDGRTEAFF. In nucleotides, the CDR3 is TGTGCCAGCAGTTTCCGACAGGATGGAAGGACTGAAGCTTTCTTT.

The CDR3 spells CASTRGEYSNQPQHF. The CDR3 nucleotides are TGTGCCAGCACGAGGGGGGAATATAGCAATCAGCCCCAGCATTTT. The chain links TRBV2 to TRBJ1-5; D might be TRBD1 (6 bases). The CDR3 spans 15 residues. The germline CDR1 and CDR2 sequences are SNHLY and FYNNEI. V dropped 7 bases and J dropped 0 bases, with 13 bases sitting between them. Using reference TRBV2 and TRBJ1-5 for the parts outside the CDR3, the full variable domain is EPEVTQTPSHQVTQMGQEVILRCVPISNHLYFYWYRQILGQKVEFLVSFYNNEISEKSEIFDDQFSVERPDGSNFTLKIRSTKLEDSAMYFCASTRGEYSNQPQHFGDGTRLSIL.

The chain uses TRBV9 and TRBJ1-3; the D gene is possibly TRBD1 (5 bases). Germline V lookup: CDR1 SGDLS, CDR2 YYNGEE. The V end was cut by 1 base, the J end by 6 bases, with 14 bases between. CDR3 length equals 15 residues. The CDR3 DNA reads TGTGCCAGCAGCGTAACCCAGGGCGGCCCAAACACCATATATTTT. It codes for CASSVTQGGPNTIYF.

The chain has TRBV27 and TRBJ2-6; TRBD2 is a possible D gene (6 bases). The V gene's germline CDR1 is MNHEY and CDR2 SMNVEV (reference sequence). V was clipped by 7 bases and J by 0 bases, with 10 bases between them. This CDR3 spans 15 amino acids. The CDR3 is CASTRGSSGANVLTF. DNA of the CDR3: TGTGCCAGCACGCGGGGTAGCTCTGGGGCCAACGTCCTGACTTTC.

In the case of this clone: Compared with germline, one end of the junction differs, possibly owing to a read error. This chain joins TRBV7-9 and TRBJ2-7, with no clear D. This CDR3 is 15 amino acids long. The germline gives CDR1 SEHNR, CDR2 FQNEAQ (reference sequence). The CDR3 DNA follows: TGTGCCAGCAGCTTAGTTCTCGGCAGGTATTACGAACAGTACTTC. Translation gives CASSLVLGRYYEQYF.

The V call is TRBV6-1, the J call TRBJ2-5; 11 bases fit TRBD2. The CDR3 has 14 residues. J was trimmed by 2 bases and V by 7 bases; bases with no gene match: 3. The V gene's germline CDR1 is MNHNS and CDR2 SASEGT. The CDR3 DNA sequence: TGTGCCAGCAAACGACTAGCGGGGCAAGAGACCCAGTACTTC. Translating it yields CASKRLAGQETQYF.

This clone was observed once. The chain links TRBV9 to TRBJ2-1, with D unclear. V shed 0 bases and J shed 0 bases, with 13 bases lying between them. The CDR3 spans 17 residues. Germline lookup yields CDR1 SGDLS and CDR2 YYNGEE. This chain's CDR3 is CASSVGRLPSSYNEQFF. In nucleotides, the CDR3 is TGTGCCAGCAGCGTAGGACGCCTCCCCAGCTCCTACAATGAGCAGTTCTTC.

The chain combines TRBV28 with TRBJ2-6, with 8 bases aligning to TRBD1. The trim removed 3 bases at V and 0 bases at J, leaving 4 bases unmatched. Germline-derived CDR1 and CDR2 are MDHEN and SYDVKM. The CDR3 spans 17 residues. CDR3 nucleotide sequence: TGTGCCAGCAGTTTCGACAGGGGCCTCTCTGGGGCCAACGTCCTGACTTTC. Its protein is CASSFDRGLSGANVLTF.

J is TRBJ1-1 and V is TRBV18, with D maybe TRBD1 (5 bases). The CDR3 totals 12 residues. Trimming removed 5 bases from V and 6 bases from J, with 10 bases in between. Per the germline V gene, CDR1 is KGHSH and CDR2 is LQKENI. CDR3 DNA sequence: TGTGCCAGCTCATCGCAGGGATCTGAAGCTTTCTTT. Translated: CASSSQGSEAFF. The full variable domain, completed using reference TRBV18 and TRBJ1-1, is NAGVMQNPRHLVRRRGQEARLRCSPMKGHSHVYWYRQLPEEGLKFMVYLQKENIIDESGMPKERFSAEFPKEGPSILRIQQVVRGDSAAYFCASSSQGSEAFFGQGTRLTVV.